This passage covers 30 T cell receptor beta chains from one sample sequenced in a study of T cell responses to AZD1222 COVID-19 vaccine. Only in-frame clones appear in the TCRdb table, and some are missing; sequencing was by immunoSEQ multiplex PCR. This table has some 250,000 clones, about 94% appearing once. Sample: peripheral blood, taken 28 days after the second AZD1222 dose. These receptor sequences come from an adult who received the AZD1222 COVID-19 vaccine.

The chain recombines TRBV7-2 with TRBJ1-3, with 8 bases identical to TRBD1. V lost 5 bases, J lost 1 base, and 4 bases stayed unmatched. Germline CDR1 reads SGHTA; CDR2 reads FQGNSA. This CDR3 has 15 amino acids. The CDR3 nucleotides are TGTGCCAGCAGCGGCCGGACAGGGTCTGGAAACACCATATATTTT. This gives the protein CASSGRTGSGNTIYF.

The chain has TRBV5-1 and TRBJ2-1; a weak D match, TRBD2 (6 bases). The CDR3 is made up of 14 amino acids. The V end was cut by 5 bases, the J end by 2 bases, with 11 bases between. The germline V gene encodes CDR1 SGHRS and CDR2 YFSETQ. The DNA for the CDR3 is TGCGCCAGCAGAGGGGCGGGAACCTACAATGAGCAGTTCTTC. This encodes CASRGAGTYNEQFF.

This clone appeared once. V usage is TRBV7-9 and J usage is TRBJ2-3; 10 nucleotides align to TRBD1. CDR3 length: 19 residues. CDR1 is SEHNR, CDR2 FQNEAQ, per germline (reference sequence). V was pared by 4 bases and J by 1 base, with 14 bases of the junction left unmatched. CDR3 in amino acids: CASSSLGPKTGGRTDTQYF. CDR3 nucleotides: TGTGCCAGCAGCTCCCTAGGGCCCAAGACAGGGGGCCGCACAGATACGCAGTATTTT.

This sequence joins TRBV2 and TRBJ1-6; TRBD1 aligns across 8 bases. J lost 10 bases, V lost 6 bases, and 11 bases had no gene match. From germline, CDR1 is SNHLY and CDR2 FYNNEI. This CDR3 is built from 15 residues. CDR3 residues: CASRIQTGESSPLHF. The CDR3 DNA is TGTGCCAGCAGGATACAGACAGGGGAAAGCTCACCCCTCCACTTT.

The chain carries TRBV9 and TRBJ1-4; possibly TRBD1 for D (5 bases). The CDR3 totals 15 residues. V shed 0 bases and J shed 4 bases, with 10 bases lying between them. Germline assignment: CDR1 SGDLS and CDR2 YYNGEE. The CDR3 reads CASSVGGAINEKLFF. The CDR3 DNA is TGTGCCAGCAGCGTAGGAGGGGCTATTAATGAAAAACTGTTTTTT.

The chain uses TRBV29-1 and TRBJ2-7; D might be TRBD2 (5 bases). Germline CDR1 reads SQVTM; CDR2 reads ANQGSEA. V was clipped by 4 bases and J by 5 bases, with 9 bases between them. The CDR3 length is 11 residues. CDR3 sequence (DNA): TGCAGCGTTGGGCTCGGGGACGAGCAGTACTTC. Residues: CSVGLGDEQYF.

V and J are TRBV11-3 and TRBJ1-5; D ambiguous. The CDR3 runs to 17 residues. CDR1 SGHNT and CDR2 YENEEA come from the germline V gene. V gave up 5 bases and J gave up 0 bases, with 17 bases separating them. In nucleotides, the CDR3 is TGTGCCAGCAGCCCTGGACGGCGGAGGTATAGCAATCAGCCCCAGCATTTT. This encodes CASSPGRRRYSNQPQHF.

This clone was seen only once. The V call is TRBV27, the J call TRBJ2-3, with D possibly matching TRBD2 (5 bases). Germline V lookup: CDR1 MNHEY, CDR2 SMNVEV (reference sequence). The V end was cut by 6 bases, the J end by 3 bases, with 13 bases between. CDR3 size: 14 residues. CDR3 sequence reads: CASSLARLTDTQYF. CDR3 bases: TGTGCCAGCAGCCTAGCCCGATTGACAGATACGCAGTATTTT.

The chain uses TRBV5-6 and TRBJ1-6; 9 nucleotides match TRBD1. The V and J ends lost 3 bases and 8 bases, in that order; junction bases with no gene match: 3. From germline, CDR1 is SGHDT and CDR2 YYEEEE. The CDR3 contains 14 residues. CDR3 nucleotides: TGTGCCAGCAGCTCGGGACAGGGCTATTCACCCCTCCACTTT. As protein: CASSSGQGYSPLHF.

This clone was recorded once. This chain uses TRBV18 with TRBJ1-5, with 8 bases fitting TRBD1. The CDR3 loop spans 14 amino acids. The V gene's germline CDR1 is KGHSH and CDR2 LQKENI. Trimming removed 5 bases from V and 7 bases from J; junction bases left unmatched: 7. CDR3 protein: CASSADRAGQPQHF. The CDR3 bases are TGTGCCAGCTCAGCGGACAGGGCTGGGCAGCCCCAGCATTTT.

J is TRBJ1-6 and V is TRBV3-1 (or the pseudogene TRBV3-2); D unresolved. The ends were cut back, 6 bases at V and 9 bases at J, with 18 bases in the middle. CDR3 length: 15 amino acids. Germline CDR1 reads LGHDT; CDR2 reads YNNKEL (reference sequence). As DNA, the CDR3 is TGTGCCAGCAGGCTTACGGCTCTCCGATCTTCACCCCTCCACTTT. Protein: CASRLTALRSSPLHF.

CDR3 in DNA: TGTGCCAGCAGCGCCGAGGTTTCACCCCTCCACTTT. Protein: CASSAEVSPLHF. The J gene is TRBJ1-6, the V gene TRBV11-2, with D unclear. V lost 5 bases and J lost 9, with 8 bases in between. Per the germline V gene, CDR1 is SGHAT and CDR2 is FQNNGV. This CDR3 region has 12 residues.

As regards this clone: Other DNA sequences in this sample translate to the same CDR3. The gene calls are TRBV28 and TRBJ1-5, with unresolved D. This CDR3 region has 12 residues. V was shortened by 9 bases and J by 2 bases, with 8 bases between the two germline ends. The germline V gene encodes CDR1 MDHEN and CDR2 SYDVKM. CDR3 protein: CASTRGNQPQHF. The CDR3 nucleotides are TGTGCCAGTACTCGGGGCAATCAGCCCCAGCATTTT.

CDR3 sequence: CASSKAGAISYEQYF. As DNA, the CDR3 is TGTGCCAGCAGCAAGGCAGGGGCCATCTCCTACGAGCAGTACTTC. The rearrangement links TRBV6-5 to TRBJ2-7, with D perhaps TRBD1 (6 bases). Germline V CDR1 and CDR2: MNHEY, SVGAGI. This CDR3 contains 15 residues. V lost 6 bases and J lost 0, with 15 bases in between.

The genes are TRBV3-1 (or the pseudogene TRBV3-2) and TRBJ2-7, with TRBD2 matching over 11 bases. V dropped 1 base and J dropped 4; count of bases not matched to a gene: 3. The V gene's germline CDR1 is LGHDT and CDR2 YNNKEL (reference sequence). CDR3 length: 15 amino acids. The CDR3: CASSQGLAGRYEQYF. CDR3 bases: TGTGCCAGCAGCCAAGGACTAGCGGGAAGGTACGAGCAGTACTTC.

The V gene is TRBV28, the J gene TRBJ2-1; TRBD1 might be the D (6 bases). The CDR3 has 17 residues. V dropped 4 bases and J dropped 1 base, with 17 bases sitting between them. In germline, CDR1 is MDHEN, CDR2 SYDVKM. Here the CDR3 reads CASSSQKVGHSYNEQFF. Written as DNA, the CDR3 is TGTGCCAGCAGTTCACAGAAGGTGGGACATTCCTACAATGAGCAGTTCTTC. The full variable domain, with the rest looked up from reference TRBV28 and TRBJ2-1, is DVKVTQSSRYLVKRTGEKVFLECVQDMDHENMFWYRQDPGLGLRLIYFSYDVKMKEKGDIPEGYSVSREKKERFSLILESASTNQTSMYLCASSSQKVGHSYNEQFFGPGTRLTVL.

The chain carries TRBV28 and TRBJ2-7, with TRBD2 matching 13 bases. Germline V gene sequence: CDR1 MDHEN, CDR2 SYDVKM. This CDR3 has 15 residues. V lost 6 bases and J lost 5; bases outside the gene matches: 7. CDR3 in amino acids: CASRLSGTSGNEQYF. In DNA, the CDR3 is TGTGCCAGCAGGCTGAGTGGGACTAGCGGGAACGAGCAGTACTTC.

The chain employs TRBV29-1 and TRBJ2-3; 13 positions match TRBD2. V shed 5 bases and J 1 base; nucleotides not matched to a gene: 3. The germline CDR1 and CDR2 sequences are SQVTM and ANQGSEA. The CDR3 runs to 15 residues. The CDR3 DNA reads TGCAGCGTTACCGGGACTAGCGGGGGCACAGATACGCAGTATTTT. This codes for CSVTGTSGGTDTQYF.

The genes are TRBV27 and TRBJ1-5; D gene ambiguous. Trimming pared 4 bases from V and 4 bases from J, leaving 8 bases between. The CDR3 loop spans 13 amino acids. CDR1 is MNHEY, CDR2 SMNVEV, per germline (reference sequence). CDR3 amino acids: CASSSRGNQPQHF. The CDR3 DNA sequence: TGTGCCAGCAGTTCCCGGGGAAATCAGCCCCAGCATTTT.

The genes are TRBV18 and TRBJ2-7, with 9 bases that match TRBD2. CDR3 size: 15 residues. The V gene end was trimmed by 3 bases and the J gene end by 1 base; junction bases not matched to a gene: 4. CDR1 is KGHSH, CDR2 LQKENI, per germline. CDR3 coding DNA: TGTGCCAGCTCACCTCCTCTAGCGGGGTCCTACGAGCAGTACTTC. Protein: CASSPPLAGSYEQYF.

The chain couples TRBV5-4 to TRBJ2-7; 10 nucleotides line up with TRBD2. Germline loops: CDR1 SGHNT, CDR2 YYREEE (reference sequence). The CDR3 contains 16 residues. Trimming cost V 3 bases and J 0 bases; bases outside gene matches: 6. Here the CDR3 reads CASSSRTSGVSYEQYF. The CDR3 DNA sequence: TGTGCCAGCAGCTCACGGACTAGCGGCGTCTCCTACGAGCAGTACTTC.

This chain links TRBV12-3 or TRBV12-4 with TRBJ1-5, with 7 bases aligning to TRBD1. Trimming removed 7 bases from V and 7 bases from J; junction bases left unmatched: 7. The CDR3 is 13 amino acids. The CDR3 reads CASTAGGRQPQHF. The CDR3 coding sequence is TGTGCCAGCACTGCAGGGGGACGGCAGCCCCAGCATTTT.

This clone was picked up one time. The gene calls are TRBV7-9 and TRBJ2-1, with 8 bases aligning to TRBD1. Trimming cost V 6 bases and J 1 base; bases outside gene matches: 2. The CDR3 spans 14 residues. The germline gives CDR1 SEHNR, CDR2 FQNEAQ (reference sequence). The CDR3 protein is CASSTGGSYNEQFF. Written as DNA, the CDR3 is TGTGCCAGCAGTACAGGGGGGTCCTACAATGAGCAGTTCTTC.

The V gene is TRBV19, the J gene TRBJ2-2, with 8 bases identical to TRBD1. The germline V gene has CDR1 LNHDA and CDR2 SQIVND (reference sequence). The CDR3 runs to 16 residues. The V and J ends lost 8 bases and 7 bases, in that order; junction bases with no gene match: 15. The CDR3 DNA sequence: TGTGCCAGTTCGAAATGGGCGGGACAGGCCCGCGGGGAGCTGTTTTTT. It translates to CASSKWAGQARGELFF.

The chain recombines TRBV6-5 with TRBJ2-1, with TRBD2 matching 8 bases. Per the germline V gene, CDR1 is MNHEY and CDR2 is SVGAGI. The CDR3 sequence is 15 residues long. J gave up 2 bases and V 7 bases, and 7 bases lay outside the gene matches. The CDR3 region has the DNA TGTGCCAGCATCTTCTTAGCGGGGACCTACAATGAGCAGTTCTTC. Amino acid sequence: CASIFLAGTYNEQFF.

DNA of the CDR3: TGTGCCAGCAGTGCGGACAGCAGATACTACGAGCAGTACTTC. Residues: CASSADSRYYEQYF. V usage is TRBV2 and J usage is TRBJ2-7, with D possibly matching TRBD1 (6 bases). This CDR3 spans 14 amino acids. V lost 4 bases, J lost 3 bases, and 13 bases lay in between. From germline, CDR1 is SNHLY and CDR2 FYNNEI.

The chain uses TRBV5-1 and TRBJ2-1, with D hard to call. Germline loops: CDR1 SGHRS, CDR2 YFSETQ. Trimming stripped 1 base from V and 0 bases from J, with 2 bases between. This CDR3 is 13 amino acids long. For the CDR3, the DNA is TGCGCCAGCAGCTTGAGCTCCTACAATGAGCAGTTCTTC. As protein: CASSLSSYNEQFF.

The chain employs TRBV19 and TRBJ2-7, with D hard to call. Germline CDR1 and CDR2: LNHDA and SQIVND (reference sequence). The CDR3 extends over 13 amino acids. Trimming cost V 3 bases and J 5 bases, with 11 bases left between them. CDR3 sequence reads: CASSIAAKDEQYF. The CDR3 DNA follows: TGTGCCAGTAGTATCGCGGCGAAAGACGAGCAGTACTTC. The full variable domain, rest sourced from reference TRBV19 and TRBJ2-7, is DGGITQSPKYLFRKEGQNVTLSCEQNLNHDAMYWYRQDPGQGLRLIYYSQIVNDFQKGDIAEGYSVSREKKESFPLTVTSAQKNPTAFYLCASSIAAKDEQYFGPGTRLTVT.

The chain uses TRBV11-2 and TRBJ2-6; TRBD1 agrees at 8 bases. The germline CDR1 and CDR2 sequences are SGHAT and FQNNGV. Trimming at V came to 5 bases and at J to 2 bases, leaving 8 bases not matched to a gene. There are 17 residues in the CDR3. The CDR3: CASSLAQGAAGANVLTF. CDR3 in DNA: TGTGCCAGCAGCCTAGCCCAGGGGGCCGCTGGGGCCAACGTCCTGACTTTC.

The rearrangement joins TRBV2 to TRBJ1-5; unclear D gene. V was trimmed by 6 bases and J by 9 bases, leaving 12 bases between them. Germline V gene lookup returns CDR1 SNHLY and CDR2 FYNNEI. The CDR3 consists of 12 residues. The CDR3 region has the DNA TGTGCCAGCAGCGACACCGCCGGGCCCCAGCATTTT. As protein: CASSDTAGPQHF.